A selection of T cell receptor beta chains follows, all from one sample in a study of blood T cells in healthy people across ages. TCRdb itself ran the 5' RACE reads through MiXCR, one entry per CDR3 protein. The data show about 1.1 million distinct CDR3 sequences, roughly two fifths seen once. The sequencing sample was made of blood. The receptors come from a man between 18 and 29 years old in good health. The CDR3 runs from the conserved cysteine through the conserved F or W. D genes are given only for firm matches. The listing skips clone size in some rows; elsewhere it reads once, few, many or a size class.

>TRBD1|TRBV5-1|-|TRBJ2-2
TGCGCCAGCAGCGGGACAGGGGCGTACGGGGAGCTGTTTTTT
CASSGTGAYGELFF
>-|TRBV6-2/TRBV6-3|-|TRBJ1-5
TGTGCCAGCAGTCAAAAAATATGGGTCGGCAATCAGCCCCAGCATTTT
CASSQKIWVGNQPQHF
>TRBD1|TRBV29-1|few|TRBJ1-1
TGCAGCGTTGGCGAAGGACAGGGGGGCACTGAAGCTTTCTTT
CSVGEGQGGTEAFF
>-|TRBV29-1|few|TRBJ2-5
TGCAGCGTTGACGGGGACTTCCAAGAGACCCAGTACTTC
CSVDGDFQETQYF
>-|TRBV20-1|-|TRBJ1-2
TGCAGTGCTAGTACTAGGACAGCCACGCGTGGCTACACCTTC
CSASTRTATRGYTF
>-|TRBV18|few|TRBJ2-7
TGTGCCAGCTCACCAGTCGGAGGGACATACTCCTACAATGAGCAGTACTTC
CASSPVGGTYSYNEQYF
>-|TRBV12-5|-|TRBJ2-1
TGTGCTAGTGGTCCCTGGGAGAATGAGCAGTTCTTC
CASGPWENEQFF
>TRBD1|TRBV28|-|TRBJ2-1
TGTGCCAGCAGTTTAGGGACAGGGGGAACTGAGCAGTTCTTC
CASSLGTGGTEQFF
>-|TRBV6-2/TRBV6-3|-|TRBJ1-4
TGTGCCAGCAGCCCTACGACGGACGGTAATGAAAAACTGTTTTTT
CASSPTTDGNEKLFF
>TRBD2|TRBV5-5|-|TRBJ2-1
TGTGCCAGCCTTAGCGGGGATTCCTACAATGAGCAGTTCTTC
CASLSGDSYNEQFF
>-|TRBV12-3/TRBV12-4|-|TRBJ1-1
TGTGCCGGCAGTTTTTCGGCTGGTGAAGCTTTCTTT
CAGSFSAGEAFF
>-|TRBV13|-|TRBJ2-7
TGTGCCAGCAGCCCGAGGGGGGACACACAGCACTACGAGCAGTACTTC
CASSPRGDTQHYEQYF
>-|TRBV7-2|-|TRBJ2-2
TGTGCCAGCAGCTTCGACACCGGGGAGCTGTTTTTT
CASSFDTGELFF
>-|TRBV12-3/TRBV12-4|-|TRBJ1-2
TGTGCCAGCGGCTACCCCGACGGTACGCATGGCTACACCTTC
CASGYPDGTHGYTF
>TRBD2|TRBV3-1|many|TRBJ2-2
TGTGCCAGCAGCCAACCTAGCGGGGGATCGAACACCGGGGAGCTGTTTTTT
CASSQPSGGSNTGELFF
>-|TRBV21-1|-|TRBJ1-4
TGTGCCAGCAGCAAAGGTAGAGAATTATTGCCCTGCCGAACTAATGAAAAACTGTTTTTT
CASSKGRELLPCRTNEKLFF
>-|TRBV4-3|many|TRBJ1-5
TGCGCCAGCAGCCAAGATCGCGGTCGGCCCCAGCATTTT
CASSQDRGRPQHF
>-|TRBV20-1|once|TRBJ2-7
TGCAGTGCTGCGGACAGATCCTACGAGCAGTACTTC
CSAADRSYEQYF
>-|TRBV5-1|-|TRBJ2-7
TGCGCCCGCAGCTTGGGCTATACCTATGAGCAGTACTTC
CARSLGYTYEQYF
>-|TRBV5-1|many|TRBJ1-2
TGCGCCAGCAGCTTGGGAGAGGGTAACTATGGCTACACCTTC
CASSLGEGNYGYTF
>TRBD1|TRBV6-2/TRBV6-3|-|TRBJ1-2
TGTGCCAGCAGCGACCGGGACAGATCTTCGAACTATGGCTACACCTTC
CASSDRDRSSNYGYTF
>TRBD2|TRBV20-1|-|TRBJ2-3
TGCAGTGCTAGAATTAGCGGGGGGTCCGGAGGGACGCAGTATTTT
CSARISGGSGGTQYF
>-|TRBV5-1|-|TRBJ2-7
TGCGCCAGCAGCTTGGACAGATCCTCCGAGCAGTACTTC
CASSLDRSSEQYF
>-|TRBV4-1|-|TRBJ2-7
TGCGCCAGCAGTCAGGGGTGGACGGGATACAATGAGCAGTACTTC
CASSQGWTGYNEQYF
>TRBD1|TRBV13|many|TRBJ1-1
TGTGCCAGCAGCTCGGACAGGGGTGGAGTATCAGAAGCTTTCTTT
CASSSDRGGVSEAFF
>-|TRBV5-8|-|TRBJ2-7
TGTGCCAGCAGCTTGGTCGTAGGGCTAGCGACCTCCTACGAGCAGTACTTC
CASSLVVGLATSYEQYF
>-|TRBV6-5|-|TRBJ1-3
TGTGCCAGCAGTCCCCCAGGAGGGGGGCGGAACACCATATATTTT
CASSPPGGGRNTIYF
>-|TRBV2|few|TRBJ2-7
TGTGCCAGCAGTGAAAGAGGGGGTTACGAGCAGTACTTC
CASSERGGYEQYF
>-|TRBV4-3|few|TRBJ1-2
TGCGCCAGCAGCCGCGACAGCACCTATGGCTACACCTTC
CASSRDSTYGYTF
>-|TRBV12-3/TRBV12-4|few|TRBJ1-5
TGTGCCAGCAGCCACCGGAGTAGCAATCAGCCCCAGCATTTT
CASSHRSSNQPQHF
>-|TRBV20-1|-|TRBJ2-7
TGCAGTGCTCCCCGGGACTCCGCCAGCTCCTACGAGCAGTACTTC
CSAPRDSASSYEQYF
>-|TRBV10-3|few|TRBJ2-7
TGTGCCATCAGGGACACCAGACCTGGGTCCTACGAGCAGTACTTC
CAIRDTRPGSYEQYF
>TRBD2|TRBV20-1|-|TRBJ2-7
TGCAGTGCCCACCCTCTGGAGCGGGGCTACGAGCAGTACTTC
CSAHPLERGYEQYF
>-|TRBV6-5|few|TRBJ1-5
TGTGCCAGCAGTTACTCAACGGGGCGCGATCAGCCCCAGCATTTT
CASSYSTGRDQPQHF
>-|TRBV2|-|TRBJ1-4
TGTGCCAGCAGTGGGTTCAGGGGAGAAGAAAAACTGTTTTTT
CASSGFRGEEKLFF
>-|TRBV20-1|few|TRBJ1-2
TGCAGTGCCCCCAATTTGGCGAACTATGGCTACACCTTC
CSAPNLANYGYTF
>TRBD2|TRBV5-1|-|TRBJ2-2
TGCGCCAGCAGCTTGACGGGACTAGCCCCAACCGGGGAGCTGTTTTTT
CASSLTGLAPTGELFF
>TRBD2|TRBV11-2|-|TRBJ2-2
TGTGCCAGCAGCTTAGATCGTGTTGCGGGGGGCCATAACACCGGGGAGCTGTTTTTT
CASSLDRVAGGHNTGELFF
>-|TRBV4-3|many|TRBJ2-2
TGCGCCAGCAGCCTAGCTACGGGGGATGGTACCGGGGAGCTGTTTTTT
CASSLATGDGTGELFF
>-|TRBV20-1|few|TRBJ1-6
TGCAGTGCTAGAGGCCTCGGACGGCTAAATTCACCCCTCCACTTT
CSARGLGRLNSPLHF
>TRBD1|TRBV4-3|-|TRBJ2-3
TGCGCCAGCAGCCAAGGTCCCGGGACAGTCGGAGATACGCAGTATTTT
CASSQGPGTVGDTQYF